Given below is one T cell receptor (beta chain) in context. As yet, its antigen is unknown. Selected positively for CCR7 and CD45RO-negative, naive CD8 cells excluded terminally differentiated effector memory CD45RA+ cells. This entry comes from a study of shared clonotypes between healthy human individuals. About the study: Aged between 18 and 49, the donors were a couple of women and three men.

Produced via immunoSEQ multiplex PCR; TCRdb's table is partial and in-frame only. The sample holds millions of clones, less than 95% seen once. With V trimmed by 2 bases and J by 0 bases, 18 bases remained unmatched. The V gene's germline CDR1 is LGHNA and CDR2 YNFKEQ. The CDR3 has 21 amino acids. Study results and limitations: The rarefaction results pointed to incomplete sorted-subset sequencing despite large depth.

The specimen was naive CD8+ T cells sorted from blood. The clonotype was recovered from a man in his late teens or twenties in good health. V usage is TRBV4-2 and J usage is TRBJ1-5; 8 bases are shared with TRBD1. CDR3 protein: CASSQNVDRARTVNSNQPQHF. The CDR3 nucleotides are TGTGCCAGCAGCCAAAATGTGGACAGGGCGCGAACCGTCAATAGCAATCAGCCCCAGCATTTT.